These T cell receptor beta chains were read from a single sample in a study of CD8+ T cells in alopecia areata. Data came from immunoSEQ multiplex PCR; TCRdb stores just in-frame clones and leaves some out. The sample holds about 180,000 clones, 63% seen once. The sample was CD4+ T cells sorted from blood, taken at week 0. The receptors stem from a human donor with alopecia areata. Each CDR3 is given with its conserved first and last residue. Fields, in order: D gene, clone size, V gene, J gene, CDR3 length, CDR3 protein, CDR3 DNA. The D gene is left open where the match is weak. The size of a clone is reported for some rows only, either as once, few or many, or as a class for expanded clones.

>TRBD1|few|TRBV9|TRBJ1-4|11
CARLQGVKLFF
TGTGCCAGGTTACAGGGGGTAAAACTGTTTTTT
>NA|NA|TRBV7-6|TRBJ1-1|13
CASSLGGGTEAFF
TGTGCCAGCAGCTTAGGAGGGGGCACTGAAGCTTTCTTT
>NA|NA|TRBV7-3|TRBJ2-2|13
CASSLTTAGELFF
TGTGCCAGCAGCTTAACGACGGCCGGGGAGCTGTTTTTT
>NA|few|TRBV29-1|TRBJ2-1|12
CSGGIRNNEQFF
TGCAGCGGGGGGATCCGCAACAATGAGCAGTTCTTC
>TRBD1|few|TRBV29-1|TRBJ2-2|15
CSVAWTGGSTGELFF
TGCAGCGTCGCTTGGACAGGGGGAAGCACCGGGGAGCTGTTTTTT
>NA|NA|TRBV6-4|TRBJ1-6|14
CASSEEGVGSPLHF
TGTGCCAGCAGTGAGGAAGGGGTCGGGTCACCCCTCCACTTT
>NA|NA|TRBV30|TRBJ1-2|13
CAWSQGSNYGYTF
TGTGCCTGGAGTCAAGGCTCTAACTATGGCTACACCTTC
>NA|NA|TRBV4-2|TRBJ1-2|14
CASSQVREGVDYTF
TGTGCCAGCAGCCAAGTAAGGGAGGGAGTAGACTACACCTTC
>TRBD1|NA|TRBV12-5|TRBJ1-2|16
CASGLASPGTEYGYTF
TGTGCTAGTGGTTTGGCATCCCCCGGGACAGAGTATGGCTACACCTTC
>TRBD1|NA|TRBV23-1|TRBJ2-7|14
CASTPGQIIYEQYF
TGCGCCAGCACTCCGGGACAGATAATCTACGAGCAGTACTTC
>NA|NA|TRBV30|TRBJ1-2|13
CAWSVEAVNGYTF
TGTGCCTGGAGTGTTGAGGCAGTTAATGGCTACACCTTC
>NA|few|TRBV29-1|TRBJ2-2|13
CSVDGVNTGELFF
TGCAGCGTTGATGGAGTGAACACCGGGGAGCTGTTTTTT
>TRBD1|many|TRBV6-4|TRBJ2-3|16
CASSVDPTGTPDTQYF
TGTGCCAGCAGTGTAGACCCGACAGGGACCCCAGATACGCAGTATTTT